These 18 T cell receptor beta chains came from one sample sequenced in a study of beta chain features in type 1 diabetes. Expressed TCRB transcripts were sequenced because the entire RNA isolate underwent reverse transcription. Sequencing was performed with immunoSEQ multiplex PCR; in TCRdb, only in-frame clones are kept and a portion is missing. Seen here are roughly 240,000 clones, around 24% observed once, and the top ten hold over 0.01%. The study's findings and limits: Shortening of TCRB CDR3s, moderate but significant, appeared in all four CD4+ subsets of Type 1 diabetes patients.

Their antigen targets remain unknown. The sequenced sample was naive CD4+ T cells from blood. The source of these receptors is a woman in her thirties with type 1 diabetes.

The V and J genes are TRBV6-6 and TRBJ2-7; no firm D call. V was trimmed by 10 bases and J by 4 bases, leaving 17 bases between them. Germline assignment: CDR1 MNHNY and CDR2 SVGAGI (reference sequence). The CDR3 length is 13 residues. CDR3 sequence reads: CATRKAAAYEQYF. The CDR3 DNA reads TGTGCCACCCGGAAGGCGGCGGCGTACGAGCAGTACTTC.

The CDR3 is CASSQTSGREETQYF. CDR3 nucleotides: TGCGCCAGCAGCCAGACTAGCGGGAGGGAAGAGACCCAGTACTTC. This chain links TRBV5-1 with TRBJ2-5; TRBD2 matches 14 bases. CDR3 length equals 15 residues. Per the germline V gene, CDR1 is SGHRS and CDR2 is YFSETQ. J lost 3 bases, V lost 4 bases, and 2 bases had no gene match.

This clone has just a few counts. The rearrangement uses TRBV4-1 and TRBJ2-5, with 9 bases identical to TRBD2. This CDR3 region has 19 residues. V shed 0 bases, J shed 5 bases, and the junction held 16 bases outside the gene matches. The germline CDR1 and CDR2 sequences are MGHRA and YSYEKL. The CDR3 bases are TGCGCCAGCAGCCAAGATTACCAGGCAGCGGGAGGAGGTGGTGAGACCCAGTACTTC. Protein product: CASSQDYQAAGGGGETQYF.

The chain employs TRBV11-1 and TRBJ2-1; D ambiguous. The germline V and J ends were trimmed by 2 bases and 9 bases, with 8 bases remaining between them. Germline V CDR1 and CDR2: SGHAT, FQDESV (reference sequence). The length of the CDR3 is 12 residues. The CDR3 loop reads CASSLTGGEQFF. The CDR3 DNA sequence: TGTGCCAGCAGCTTAACTGGCGGTGAGCAGTTCTTC.

This clone came up a few times. The chain couples TRBV29-1 to TRBJ2-1; 7 bases align to TRBD1. Germline V lookup: CDR1 SQVTM, CDR2 ANQGSEA. This CDR3 is 13 amino acids long. Unmatched junction bases numbered 3, after V lost 0 bases and J lost 7 bases. CDR3 bases: TGCAGCGTTGAAGAGGTCAGGGGGAATGAGCAGTTCTTC. The encoded protein is CSVEEVRGNEQFF.

The V and J genes are TRBV15 and TRBJ2-2; TRBD1 might be the D (6 bases). Germline assignment: CDR1 LNHNV and CDR2 YYDKDF (reference sequence). The CDR3 extends over 17 amino acids. V dropped 2 bases and J dropped 3 bases, with 16 bases sitting between them. CDR3 sequence reads: CATSRQPDSEDTGELFF. Here the CDR3 DNA reads TGTGCCACCAGCAGACAACCGGACAGCGAGGACACCGGGGAGCTGTTTTTT.

The chain uses TRBV29-1 and TRBJ2-1; 8 bases map to TRBD2. Germline CDR1 is SQVTM and CDR2 is ANQGSEA. V was clipped by 7 bases and J by 2 bases; unmatched bases: 13. The CDR3 is 16 residues long. The CDR3 loop is CSDVRLAGGPYNEQFF. CDR3 coding DNA: TGCAGCGATGTGAGGCTCGCGGGAGGTCCCTACAATGAGCAGTTCTTC.

This clone was observed a few times. This sequence joins TRBV19 and TRBJ2-7, with D possibly being TRBD2 (6 bases). Germline V gene lookup returns CDR1 LNHDA and CDR2 SQIVND (reference sequence). V lost 10 bases and J 5 bases, leaving 21 bases between the germline ends. The CDR3 runs to 14 residues. In nucleotides, the CDR3 is TGTGCCACTTACTCGGGACTCCATGGCGACGAGCAGTACTTC. Protein: CATYSGLHGDEQYF.

In this sample, this clone turned up a few times. The rearrangement links TRBV5-1 to TRBJ2-1; D is ambiguous. CDR1 and CDR2 (germline): SGHRS, YFSETQ. CDR3 length: 16 amino acids. V lost 1 base and J 0 bases, leaving 11 bases between the germline ends. The CDR3 region has the DNA TGCGCCAGCAGCTTGCAGGCCGAGAGCTCCTACAATGAGCAGTTCTTC. This encodes CASSLQAESSYNEQFF. Combining the CDR3 with reference TRBV5-1 and TRBJ2-1 gives the whole variable domain KAGVTQTPRYLIKTRGQQVTLSCSPISGHRSVSWYQQTPGQGLQFLFEYFSETQRNKGNFPGRFSGRQFSNSRSEMNVSTLELGDSALYLCASSLQAESSYNEQFFGPGTRLTVL.

This clone was detected only a few times. The chain joins TRBV5-1 to TRBJ1-1; D possibly corresponds to TRBD1 (6 bases). Per the germline V gene, CDR1 is SGHRS and CDR2 is YFSETQ. The CDR3 runs 14 residues. Trimming pared 4 bases from V and 0 bases from J, leaving 10 bases between. The CDR3 loop is CASSTGQMNTEAFF. The CDR3 region has the DNA TGCGCCAGCAGCACTGGACAGATGAACACTGAAGCTTTCTTT.

The chain uses TRBV29-1 and TRBJ2-7, with 9 bases lining up with TRBD1. The germline CDR1 and CDR2 sequences are SQVTM and ANQGSEA. This CDR3 has 13 amino acids. With 4 bases clipped from V and 6 bases from J, the junction kept 7 bases outside the gene matches. CDR3 loop: CSVVIQGAGEQYF. CDR3 DNA sequence: TGCAGCGTTGTTATACAGGGGGCAGGCGAGCAGTACTTC.

The chain employs TRBV9 and TRBJ1-2; 8 bases align to TRBD1. The germline V gene encodes CDR1 SGDLS and CDR2 YYNGEE. Trimming removed 3 bases from V and 1 base from J; junction bases left unmatched: 14. This CDR3 is 18 amino acids long. CDR3 coding DNA: TGTGCCAGCAGCGCCTACCGACAGGGGAGGAAAGATAACTATGGCTACACCTTC. Residues: CASSAYRQGRKDNYGYTF.

This clone was seen a few times. The CDR3 spells CAWSFTGYGYTF. The DNA for the CDR3 is TGTGCCTGGAGTTTCACAGGCTATGGCTACACCTTC. This rearrangement joins TRBV30 to TRBJ1-2; maybe TRBD1 (5 bases). CDR1 and CDR2 from the germline V gene are GTSNPN and SVGIG (reference sequence). CDR3 length: 12 residues. Trimming took off 2 bases at V and 4 bases at J, with 8 bases between the two ends.

This clone was detected a few times. The genes are TRBV4-2 and TRBJ1-1; 7 bases line up with TRBD1. This CDR3 contains 15 residues. CDR1 and CDR2 (germline): LGHNA, YNFKEQ. The V gene end was trimmed by 4 bases and the J gene end by 3 bases; junction bases not matched to a gene: 8. The CDR3 DNA reads as TGTGCCAGCAGCCCCGCTCCGGGACAGCACACTGAAGCTTTCTTT. Translated: CASSPAPGQHTEAFF.

In its sample, this clone was seen a few times. The genes are TRBV9 and TRBJ2-7, with 7 nucleotides matching TRBD2. CDR1 is SGDLS, CDR2 YYNGEE, per germline. The CDR3 loop spans 15 amino acids. V trimming: 4 bases; J trimming: 3 bases; junction bases outside the gene matches: 10. The CDR3 bases are TGTGCCAGCAGCCGCTCCGGGGAGGGGCACTACGAGCAGTACTTC. This sequence encodes CASSRSGEGHYEQYF.

V and J are TRBV7-3 and TRBJ2-3, with 7 positions matching TRBD2. The V gene end was trimmed by 0 bases and the J gene end by 2 bases; junction bases not matched to a gene: 2. The CDR3 extends over 15 amino acids. CDR1 is SGHTA and CDR2 is FQGTGA in the germline V gene. CDR3 sequence: CASSLTSGHTDTQYF. The CDR3 nucleotides are TGTGCCAGCAGCTTAACTAGCGGGCACACAGATACGCAGTATTTT.

A few counts support this clone. CDR3 coding DNA: TGCAGCGCCTCTGGACAGGGGCACATGACCGGGGAGCTGTTTTTT. This encodes CSASGQGHMTGELFF. The chain has TRBV29-1 and TRBJ2-2; 9 positions match TRBD1. Per germline, CDR1 SQVTM and CDR2 ANQGSEA. V was clipped by 7 bases and J by 5 bases; unmatched bases: 11. The CDR3 sequence is 15 residues long.

The chain recombines TRBV11-3 with TRBJ2-5; D remains ambiguous. Germline CDR1 reads SGHNT; CDR2 reads YENEEA. V lost 7 bases, J lost 3 bases, and 12 bases lay in between. The CDR3 is made up of 13 amino acids. The CDR3 reads CASTIGPEETQYF. CDR3 nucleotide sequence: TGTGCCAGCACCATTGGCCCAGAAGAGACCCAGTACTTC.